Sequencing of this T cell receptor (beta chain) was carried out in a study of human T cells and chemical hapten exposure (dated by TCRdb to the early 2020s). About the full investigation: For sensitization, 2% DPC in acetone was applied to a 2 cm by 2 cm area of upper inner arm skin. Throughout the roughly 24-week study period, patients were also given weekly therapeutic DPC doses on the scalp. Patch testing was performed on the upper back with Finn chambers containing 0.01% DPC, and the patch tests were scored after 6 days according to International Contact Dermatitis Research Group standards. The patient cohort, mostly female, included alopecia areata with under or over 50% scalp involvement, alopecia totalis and alopecia universalis. Libraries were pooled for sequencing, and variation in per-sample TCR yields was attributed mainly to small differences in library volumes within the pool. The study tracked peripheral blood TCR repertoire changes in vivo during primary and secondary sensitization to the hapten diphenylcyclopropenone (DPC) in alopecia patients. Blood was sampled from patients pre-sensitization (week 0) and at 2, 6 and about 24 weeks after DPC sensitization. Under 30 alopecia patients gave blood for TCR sequencing at one to four time points (pre-sensitization, 2, 6 and 24 weeks). General findings and caveats noted by the study authors: Patch test score was positively correlated with the number of PT1 expanded TCRs, with significance at thresholds 8, 16 and 32 but not at 4. Compared with pre-sensitization or healthy control sets, expanded TCRs formed significantly more large CDR3 similarity clusters, which is consistent with antigen-driven responses. Alopecia, a presumed autoimmune disease, was present in all patients, so the immune response of the patients might differ from that of healthy individuals. Repeated subsampling changed both the strength of the expansion versus patch-test correlation and the threshold at which the correlation became significant. The number of TCRs above 1 in 1000 frequency did not change with DPC sensitization; there was no evidence of global repertoire structure alterations.

What this sample's time point label stands for: patch test 1, 2 weeks after DPC sensitization. This specimen's treatment or condition label, interpreted: therapeutic diphenylcyclopropenone sensitization with weekly scalp DPC. At each patch-test visit, blood was drawn before the patch test was applied. Eligible patients were aged 18 to 70, diagnosed with alopecia, deemed suitable for DPC therapy, and excluded if pregnant. Unfractionated whole blood was collected in Tempus Blood RNA tubes, and total RNA was extracted from that blood. The library was prepared using RACE. The sequencer was a NextSeq 500. During library preparation, unique molecular identifiers were attached to individual cDNA molecules so that TCRs could be counted in a quantitative, reproducible way. From each blood RNA sample, both TCR alpha and TCR beta chains were sequenced. Per the authors' processing: The median number of TCRs per sample was roughly 100,000, ranging from roughly 20,000 to 700,000. The Decombinator software suite was used to annotate V, J and CDR3 in the TCR reads. To make PS versus PT1 abundance plots, every sample was subsampled to the same number of TCRs (28,000). TCRs were defined as expanded if absent before sensitization and observed at least eight times at the 2-week time point. TCRdb cleaned the public reads at Q25 with fastp, built clones with MiXCR and kept in-frame beta chains. Duplicate CDR3 protein sequences are folded into a single record with the most common DNA and genes. The V and J calls come from TCRdb's annotation, not from the publication. This sample lists 180,000 or so distinct CDR3 sequences; around 20% were detected once. 6% to 8% of the sample is in the top ten clones.

Only a few counts were recorded for this clonotype. Its antigen is unknown. It has no much larger one-base neighbor in the sample; base qualities were not kept. Including cysteine and phenylalanine, the CDR3 has 16 amino acids. The only DNA kept is the CDR3, 48 bases in frame from the first base. Germline trimming amounts to 4 bases on V and 0 bases on J, with 6 as the count of junction bases outside the gene matches. Sequencing was performed on whole blood, taken in connection with sensitization to the hapten diphenylcyclopropenone (DPC). The clonotype comes from a woman aged 50 to 65 with alopecia areata. Some clones in this sample may be carry-over from other donors' samples. The chain employs TRBV12-3 or TRBV12-4 and TRBJ1-5; 7 middle bases align to TRBD1. The nucleotide sequence is TGTGCCAGCAGTTCGCGACAGGGCCGTAGCAATCAGCCCCAGCATTTT. It encodes CASSSRQGRSNQPQHF.